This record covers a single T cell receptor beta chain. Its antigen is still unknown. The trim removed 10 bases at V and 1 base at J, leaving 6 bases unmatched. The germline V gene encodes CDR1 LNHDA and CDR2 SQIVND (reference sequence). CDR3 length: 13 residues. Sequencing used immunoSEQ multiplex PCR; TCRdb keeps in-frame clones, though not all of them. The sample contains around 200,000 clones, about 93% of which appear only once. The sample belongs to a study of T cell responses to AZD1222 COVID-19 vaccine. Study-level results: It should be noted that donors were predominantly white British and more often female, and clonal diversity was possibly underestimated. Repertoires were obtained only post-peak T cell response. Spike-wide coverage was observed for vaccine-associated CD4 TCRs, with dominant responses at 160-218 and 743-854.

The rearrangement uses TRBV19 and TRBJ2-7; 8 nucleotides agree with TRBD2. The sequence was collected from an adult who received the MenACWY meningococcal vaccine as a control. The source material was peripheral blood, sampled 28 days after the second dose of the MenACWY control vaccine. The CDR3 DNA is TGTGCCACCGGGGGGGGCAGATCCTACGAGCAGTACTTC. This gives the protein CATGGGRSYEQYF.